A single sample gave rise to the 5 T cell receptor beta chains below, sequenced in a study of cytomegalovirus exposure and HLA in healthy donors. PCR employed 60 Vbeta and 13 Jbeta primers. This table comes from immunoSEQ multiplex PCR, and its TCRdb copy is limited to in-frame clones, with some not included. The sample records around 140,000 clones, approximately 82% being singletons. The sample comprised PBMCs. Source of these receptors: a female donor in good health and CMV-seronegative.

This sequence joins TRBV30 and TRBJ1-2; D gene ambiguous. Germline V CDR1 and CDR2: GTSNPN, SVGIG (reference sequence). Trimming took off 4 bases at V and 4 bases at J, with 10 bases between the two ends. This CDR3 comprises 12 residues. CDR3 nucleotide sequence: TGTGCCTGGACTGAGGTGGGCTATGGCTACACCTTC. Translation gives CAWTEVGYGYTF.

The V call is TRBV10-3, the J call TRBJ1-1; the D gene is possibly TRBD1 (6 bases). The germline V gene encodes CDR1 ENHRY and CDR2 SYGVKD. This CDR3 is 16 amino acids long. With 3 bases removed from V and 1 base from J, the gap between germline ends came to 15 bases. CDR3 nucleotides: TGTGCCATCAGTGAACCGCGGGGGGCCCAGAACACTGAAGCTTTCTTT. It yields the protein CAISEPRGAQNTEAFF.

Only one count was recorded for this clone. The V gene is TRBV28, the J gene TRBJ2-5, with a weak D call TRBD1 (5 bases). Looked up from germline, CDR1 is MDHEN and CDR2 is SYDVKM. This CDR3 is built from 13 residues. Trimming took 6 bases from V and 4 from J, leaving 12 bases between them. DNA for the CDR3: TGTGCCAGCAGGAAGCAGGGCGGAGAGACCCAGTACTTC. It encodes CASRKQGGETQYF.

V gene TRBV4-3 combines with J gene TRBJ2-1, with 8 bases that match TRBD2. CDR3 length: 20 residues. The trim removed 3 bases at V and 1 base at J, leaving 17 bases unmatched. Germline CDR1 LGHNA, CDR2 YSLEER. This CDR3 reads CASSHLGIARREGSYNEQFF. The DNA of the CDR3 is TGCGCCAGCAGCCACTTAGGGATTGCCCGCCGGGAGGGTTCCTACAATGAGCAGTTCTTC.

V is TRBV28 and J is TRBJ2-7, with 10 bases lining up with TRBD1. The junction had 6 bases not matched to a gene; V was cut back by 5 bases and J by 2 bases. The V gene's germline CDR1 is MDHEN and CDR2 SYDVKM. This CDR3 spans 15 amino acids. CDR3 sequence (DNA): TGTGCCAGCAGTCCTGAGGACAGGGGGGCCTACGAGCAGTACTTC. Protein sequence: CASSPEDRGAYEQYF.